This T cell receptor (beta chain) was captured by sequencing in a study of response to subunit inactivated influenza vaccine. Study results and limitations: Authors suggested each seasonal flu vaccination may recruit only limited numbers of new T cells.

MiXCR, applied by TCRdb to the RT-PCR reads, yields one record per CDR3 protein. Of roughly 670,000 distinct CDR3 sequences listed, roughly 15% are singletons. Concerning this clonotype: The antigen is undetermined.

Germline V lookup: CDR1 SGHAT, CDR2 FQDESV (reference sequence). CDR3 length equals 13 residues. V was cut by 3 bases and J by 4 bases, with 7 bases left in between. The chain uses TRBV11-1 and TRBJ2-4, with D unresolved. This sample comprised PBMCs from blood, obtained 14 to 15 days before vaccination. This receptor was taken from a man in his forties or fifties who received an inactivated influenza vaccine. The CDR3 region is CASSFSQKNIQYF. The CDR3 coding sequence is TGTGCCAGCAGCTTTTCACAGAAAAACATTCAGTACTTC.